The 25 T cell receptor beta chains below were found in one sample sequenced in a study of cytomegalovirus exposure and HLA in healthy donors. Primers included in the PCR were 60 Vbeta and 13 Jbeta primers. Method: immunoSEQ multiplex PCR; TCRdb's copy keeps in-frame clones and lacks some. The sample has under 150,000 clones, over 70% seen once. Sequenced sample: PBMCs. The receptors originated from a woman aged 18 to 35 in good health and CMV-seronegative.

This clone was seen a few times. CDR3 region: CASSVPTGTGYRYTEAFF. CDR3 coding DNA: TGCGCCAGCAGCGTACCCACCGGGACAGGGTACAGATACACTGAAGCTTTCTTT. The chain links TRBV4-1 to TRBJ1-1, with 9 bases that match TRBD1. CDR3 length: 18 amino acids. J lost 3 bases, V lost 5 bases, and 16 bases had no gene match. Germline V lookup: CDR1 MGHRA, CDR2 YSYEKL.

The chain joins TRBV20-1 to TRBJ2-1, with TRBD1 as a possible D gene (5 bases). Trimming left V 7 bases short and J 10 bases short, with 11 bases between. CDR1 and CDR2 (germline): DFQATT, SNEGSKA (reference sequence). CDR3 length: 10 amino acids. Here the CDR3 reads CSVLGHEQFF. In nucleotides, the CDR3 is TGCAGTGTCCTCGGACACGAGCAGTTCTTC.

The rearrangement joins TRBV7-9 to TRBJ1-4; TRBD1 agrees at 8 bases. Per the germline V gene, CDR1 is SEHNR and CDR2 is FQNEAQ (reference sequence). This CDR3 is 14 amino acids long. V shed 5 bases, J shed 5 bases, and the junction held 4 bases outside the gene matches. CDR3 region: CASSTRQGNEKLFF. The CDR3 DNA is TGTGCCAGCAGCACGAGACAGGGGAATGAAAAACTGTTTTTT.

The chain joins TRBV6-5 to TRBJ2-1; D ambiguous. CDR3 size: 13 residues. V lost 2 bases and J 5 bases, leaving 7 bases between the germline ends. Per germline, CDR1 MNHEY and CDR2 SVGAGI. The CDR3 sequence is CASSYLTDNEQFF. DNA of the CDR3: TGTGCCAGCAGTTACCTGACTGACAATGAGCAGTTCTTC.

The chain joins TRBV5-6 to TRBJ1-1, with 7 positions matching TRBD1. J was trimmed by 8 bases and V by 4 bases; bases with no gene match: 8. Germline values: CDR1 SGHDT, CDR2 YYEEEE. CDR3 length: 13 residues. The CDR3 nucleotides are TGTGCCAGCAGCCCTCCGGGACAGAGCGAAGCTTTCTTT. Translated: CASSPPGQSEAFF.

The gene calls are TRBV7-2 and TRBJ2-7; 9 bases are shared with TRBD2. Germline trimming cut 1 base from V and 7 bases from J; bases unmatched to any gene: 8. The CDR3 spans 15 residues. Germline CDR1 SGHTA, CDR2 FQGNSA. Here the CDR3 reads CASSLGGGRAKEQYF. The CDR3 region has the DNA TGTGCCAGCAGCTTAGGAGGCGGGAGGGCCAAGGAGCAGTACTTC. Full variable domain (rest looked up from reference TRBV7-2 and TRBJ2-7): GAGVSQSPSNKVTEKGKDVELRCDPISGHTALYWYRQSLGQGLEFLIYFQGNSAPDKSGLPSDRFSAERTGGSVSTLTIQRTQQEDSAVYLCASSLGGGRAKEQYFGPGTRLTVT.

This clone has more than one count but fewer than ten. The chain links TRBV19 to TRBJ1-1; D unclear. Germline V gives CDR1 LNHDA, CDR2 SQIVND (reference sequence). Trimming removed 7 bases at V and 6 bases at J, with 18 bases between. The CDR3 is made up of 14 amino acids. The CDR3 region has the DNA TGTGCCAGTATACGTGGAGGGAATCTCCCTGAAGCTTTCTTT. Residues: CASIRGGNLPEAFF.

J is TRBJ1-2 and V is TRBV6-5, with TRBD1 matching over 7 bases. CDR1 is MNHEY and CDR2 is SVGAGI in the germline V gene. The length of the CDR3 is 13 residues. J gave up 2 bases and V 6 bases, and 3 bases lay outside the gene matches. CDR3 nucleotide sequence: TGTGCCAGCAGCTTGACAGGGAACTATGGCTACACCTTC. Translating gives CASSLTGNYGYTF.

This clone was recorded only once. V gene TRBV5-8 combines with J gene TRBJ2-1; D unclear. Trimming stripped 4 bases from V and 0 bases from J, with 11 bases between. This CDR3 is 15 amino acids long. Germline V gives CDR1 SGHTS, CDR2 YDEGEE. The CDR3 bases are TGTGCCAGCAGCCTCAGTGAAAGCTCCTACAATGAGCAGTTCTTC. Translating gives CASSLSESSYNEQFF.

This chain uses TRBV10-2 with TRBJ1-2; a weak D match, TRBD1 (5 bases). The length of the CDR3 is 12 residues. CDR1 is WSHSY and CDR2 is SAAADI in the germline V gene. V lost 6 bases, J lost 2 bases, and 7 bases lay in between. The CDR3 DNA reads as TGCGCCAGCAGAGCAGGGAACTATGGCTACACCTTC. Protein sequence: CASRAGNYGYTF.

The chain uses TRBV30 and TRBJ1-5; possible D gene TRBD1, 5 bases. The CDR3 runs to 13 residues. Trimming shortened V by 1 base and J by 7 bases, and 11 bases separated the two germline ends. CDR1 is GTSNPN, CDR2 SVGIG, per germline (reference sequence). CDR3 in amino acids: CAWSAGGGQPQHF. DNA of the CDR3: TGTGCCTGGAGTGCTGGCGGGGGACAGCCCCAGCATTTT.

The chain is built from TRBV15 and TRBJ2-3; no reliable D call. Trimming removed 2 bases from V and 5 bases from J, with 11 bases in between. The germline CDR1 and CDR2 sequences are LNHNV and YYDKDF (reference sequence). CDR3 length equals 14 residues. The CDR3 region has the DNA TGTGCCACCAGCAGACCTCTTAGTAAAGATACGCAGTATTTT. Its translation is CATSRPLSKDTQYF. The full variable domain, rest sourced from reference TRBV15 and TRBJ2-3, is DAMVIQNPRYQVTQFGKPVTLSCSQTLNHNVMYWYQQKSSQAPKLLFHYYDKDFNNEADTPDNFQSRRPNTSFCFLDIRSPGLGDTAMYLCATSRPLSKDTQYFGPGTRLTVL.

In this sample, this clone turned up a few times. The chain uses TRBV4-1 and TRBJ2-5; D is unresolved. The CDR3 runs 14 residues. Per germline, CDR1 MGHRA and CDR2 YSYEKL. The germline V and J ends were trimmed by 4 bases and 0 bases, with 9 bases remaining between them. The CDR3 DNA is TGCGCCAGCAGCCCCCAGGCTAACCAAGAGACCCAGTACTTC. It is translated as CASSPQANQETQYF.

The chain carries TRBV19 and TRBJ2-1; D not resolved. This CDR3 comprises 14 residues. From germline, CDR1 is LNHDA and CDR2 SQIVND (reference sequence). V lost 1 base and J lost 16, with 20 bases in between. CDR3: CASSIVGSFSARFF. CDR3 in DNA: TGTGCCAGTAGTATAGTGGGCTCGTTCTCAGCCAGATTCTTC.

The J gene is TRBJ1-2, the V gene TRBV28; 7 nucleotides align to TRBD1. CDR1 and CDR2 (germline): MDHEN, SYDVKM. Losses at the gene ends were 2 bases for V and 4 bases for J; bases not matched to a gene: 1. The CDR3 is made up of 13 amino acids. The CDR3 spells CASSLRGPYGYTF. CDR3 bases: TGTGCCAGCAGTTTAAGGGGGCCCTATGGCTACACCTTC.

The chain joins TRBV12-5 to TRBJ2-7, with 8 bases that match TRBD2. Germline V gives CDR1 LGHNT, CDR2 FRNRAP. CDR3 length: 14 residues. V shed 5 bases and J 2 bases; nucleotides not matched to a gene: 5. The CDR3 spells CASGPRGGTYEQYF. CDR3 bases: TGTGCTAGTGGTCCACGGGGGGGAACCTACGAGCAGTACTTC.

The sample holds a few counts of this clone. V usage is TRBV5-6 and J usage is TRBJ1-5, with D maybe TRBD1 (6 bases). From germline, CDR1 is SGHDT and CDR2 YYEEEE. The CDR3 runs to 15 residues. The V end was cut by 0 bases, the J end by 3 bases, with 10 bases between. In nucleotides, the CDR3 is TGTGCCAGCAGCTTGGCAACAGGGATCAATCAGCCCCAGCATTTT. This encodes CASSLATGINQPQHF.

The genes are TRBV6-5 and TRBJ2-5; perhaps TRBD2 as D (5 bases). Per the germline V gene, CDR1 is MNHEY and CDR2 is SVGAGI. The CDR3 covers 15 residues. The germline V and J ends were trimmed by 2 bases and 2 bases, with 12 bases remaining between them. CDR3 sequence (DNA): TGTGCCAGCAGTTACGAGGGAACCCCTCAAGAGACCCAGTACTTC. This codes for CASSYEGTPQETQYF.

Concerning this clone itself: A junction end diverges from the germline sequence, so it may reflect a read error. The CDR3 here is CASSKAGRRTGNEQFF. The CDR3 DNA is TGTGCCAGCAGTAAAGCCGGGCGGAGGACGGGCAATGAGCAGTTCTTC. The genes are TRBV2 and TRBJ2-1, with D possibly being TRBD2 (5 bases). The length of the CDR3 is 16 residues. The germline V gene has CDR1 SNHLY and CDR2 FYNNEI.

The chain couples TRBV5-1 to TRBJ2-5; 8 positions match TRBD2. Germline V gene sequence: CDR1 SGHRS, CDR2 YFSETQ. J was trimmed by 5 bases and V by 4 bases; bases with no gene match: 13. The CDR3 runs 16 residues. The CDR3 is CASSPDRAGGRETQYF. For the CDR3, the DNA is TGCGCCAGCAGCCCCGACCGCGCGGGAGGTCGGGAGACCCAGTACTTC.

The chain combines TRBV7-2 with TRBJ1-4, with D perhaps matching TRBD1 (5 bases). The germline gives CDR1 SGHTA, CDR2 FQGNSA. This CDR3 is built from 14 residues. Between the trimmed V and J ends, which lost 5 bases and 5 bases, there was a span of 12 bases. In DNA, the CDR3 is TGTGCCAGCAGCCGCCTACAGGCAAATGAAAAACTGTTTTTT. This encodes CASSRLQANEKLFF.

Regarding this clone: Other nucleotide sequences in the sample specify the same CDR3. The genes are TRBV18 and TRBJ2-7; TRBD2 aligns across 7 bases. V shed 3 bases and J 7 bases; nucleotides not matched to a gene: 0. The CDR3 has 11 amino acids. Germline CDR1 is KGHSH and CDR2 is LQKENI. CDR3 residues: CASSPGGEQYF. The CDR3 bases are TGTGCCAGCTCACCGGGGGGGGAGCAGTACTTC.

The chain links TRBV6-1 to TRBJ1-5, with 8 bases lining up with TRBD1. V lost 5 bases and J lost 4; bases outside the gene matches: 4. Germline V gene sequence: CDR1 MNHNS, CDR2 SASEGT. The CDR3 has 14 residues. In DNA form, the CDR3 reads TGTGCCAGCAGTCAACAGGGGGGAAATCAGCCCCAGCATTTT. Translating it yields CASSQQGGNQPQHF.

V gene TRBV7-8 combines with J gene TRBJ2-7; 8 positions agree with TRBD2. V was clipped by 5 bases and J by 4 bases; unmatched bases: 7. The CDR3 runs to 14 residues. Germline CDR1 is SGHVS and CDR2 is FQNEAQ. The CDR3 reads CASSRLAMGYEQYF. The DNA for the CDR3 is TGTGCCAGCAGCCGACTAGCGATGGGATACGAGCAGTACTTC.

The chain couples TRBV5-1 to TRBJ2-1; TRBD2 aligns across 13 bases. From germline, CDR1 is SGHRS and CDR2 YFSETQ. Trimming removed 4 bases from V and 0 bases from J; junction bases left unmatched: 7. This CDR3 has 18 residues. CDR3 sequence (DNA): TGCGCCAGCAGCGGAATACTAGCGGGAGGGCCCTCCTACAATGAGCAGTTCTTC. It encodes CASSGILAGGPSYNEQFF.